This TCR beta chain was documented in a study of blood T cell repertoires in COVID-19. Study context: T cells, B-cell-depleted T cells, or PBMCs provided the cDNA or gDNA that served as material.

CDR1 is SGHTA, CDR2 FQGNSA, per germline. The V and J ends lost 5 bases and 3 bases respectively, with 14 bases between them. This CDR3 is built from 14 residues. Under the authors' procedure: By means of reference gene primer amplification, nucleated cell counts were estimated. The table came from immunoSEQ multiplex PCR; TCRdb's copy has only in-frame clones and leaves some out. V and J calls and clone size follow that table, whereas D and trimming were derived from the DNA. Among roughly 100,000 clones listed, less than 95% were seen once. Seattle's enrolled individuals joined amid active infection and were then monitored longitudinally.

This chain links TRBV7-2 with TRBJ2-7, with D possibly TRBD1 on 5 matching bases. The receptor's source is a young man with COVID-19, enrolled during active disease. The specimen was peripheral blood. This CDR3 reads CASSLDRTVYEQYF. DNA for the CDR3: TGTGCCAGCAGCCTAGACAGAACCGTCTACGAGCAGTACTTC.